The 28 T cell receptor beta chains in this list originate from one sample, sequenced in a study of low-dose radiotherapy and immunotherapy resistance in tumors. Primers targeting TRAV and TRBV primed first-strand cDNA, covering alpha and beta chains. PCR amplification of the TCRs was performed with Phusion for 20 PCR cycles, and it relied on a constant-region primer together with a V-primer adapter. TCRdb re-derived calls from the reads in MiXCR, one entry per CDR3 protein. The table lists more than 30,000 distinct CDR3 sequences, under 55% of them singletons. Time point given: after trial treatment. The treatment was: LDRT plus nivolumab, ipilimumab, low-dose cyclophosphamide and aspirin (RACIN trial). The sample was PBMCs, taken after low-dose radiotherapy plus immunotherapy. These receptors were collected from a male donor with gallbladder cancer.

As for this clonotype: A junction boundary mismatches the germline segment, possibly from a read error. This chain uses TRBV7-2 with TRBJ2-3; either TRBD1 or TRBD2 may fit D (5 bases each). Germline V gene sequence: CDR1 SGHTA, CDR2 FQGNSA. This CDR3 is built from 11 residues. The chain's CDR3 is CASSPPGTANF. In DNA form, the CDR3 reads TGTGCCAGCAGCCCACCCGGGACGGCGAATTTT.

CDR3: CASSSDDRVTFF. The CDR3 region has the DNA TGTGCCAGCAGTTCAGATGACAGGGTTACGTTCTTC. J is TRBJ2-1 and V is TRBV26; the table assigns TRBD1, which was not confirmed against the DNA. TRBV26 is classified as a pseudogene. CDR3 length equals 12 residues.

This clonotype is labeled as medium-sized. The V call is TRBV27, the J call TRBJ1-1; TRBD1 aligns across 10 bases. This CDR3 contains 16 residues. Germline lookup yields CDR1 MNHEY and CDR2 SMNVEV (reference sequence). V lost 4 bases and J lost 0; bases outside the gene matches: 5. CDR3 nucleotides: TGTGCCAGCAGTTCCTGGGACAGGGGAATGAACACTGAAGCTTTCTTT. Residues: CASSSWDRGMNTEAFF.

This clonotype was seen more than once but under ten times. The rearrangement links TRBV6-1 to TRBJ2-5, with TRBD2 as a possible D gene (5 bases). The germline CDR1 and CDR2 sequences are MNHNS and SASEGT. V lost 2 bases and J lost 2, with 12 bases in between. This CDR3 region has 15 residues. The CDR3 region is CASSEPGVWQETQYF. In DNA form, the CDR3 reads TGTGCCAGCAGTGAACCCGGGGTATGGCAAGAGACCCAGTACTTC.

This chain connects TRBV10-3 to TRBJ2-7; no firm D call. V was pared by 4 bases and J by 7 bases, with 17 bases between. The length of the CDR3 is 14 residues. Germline values: CDR1 ENHRY, CDR2 SYGVKD. This CDR3 reads CAISGDGRAREQYF. CDR3 nucleotides: TGTGCCATCAGTGGTGACGGGCGAGCGAGGGAGCAGTACTTC.

This chain uses TRBV27 with TRBJ1-2; 7 bases are shared with TRBD1. CDR3 length equals 15 residues. Germline values: CDR1 MNHEY, CDR2 SMNVEV (reference sequence). Losses at the gene ends were 3 bases for V and 4 bases for J; bases not matched to a gene: 8. The CDR3 DNA reads as TGTGCCAGCAGTTTCGTAGGGGGCGGAACCTATGGCTACACCTTC. Protein sequence: CASSFVGGGTYGYTF.

Relative to its sample, this clonotype is medium-sized (0.01 to 0.1%). The chain couples TRBV28 to TRBJ2-3, with 11 bases identical to TRBD2. J was trimmed by 6 bases and V by 3 bases; bases with no gene match: 8. The length of the CDR3 is 16 residues. CDR1 is MDHEN, CDR2 SYDVKM, per germline. The CDR3 coding sequence is TGTGCCAGCAGTTTTGGGATAGCGGGAGGGCTCGATACGCAGTATTTT. It codes for CASSFGIAGGLDTQYF.

The rearrangement uses TRBV6-5 and TRBJ1-2; no reliable D call. Germline CDR1 and CDR2: MNHEY and SVGAGI. The CDR3 is 14 amino acids. The V gene lost 5 bases and the J gene lost 3 bases, with 13 bases spanning the gap. CDR3 DNA sequence: TGTGCCAGCAGTGCGAGTACCATCTACTATGGCTACACCTTC. Translating it yields CASSASTIYYGYTF.

The V and J genes are TRBV6-8 and TRBJ2-3; possible D gene TRBD2, 6 bases. The CDR3 is made up of 18 amino acids. Looked up from germline, CDR1 is MNHGY and CDR2 is SAAAGT. The V gene lost 7 bases and the J gene lost 1 base, with 24 bases spanning the gap. CDR3: CASNAIAAGRYGTDTQYF. The CDR3, as DNA: TGTGCCAGCAATGCAATAGCGGCAGGGAGGTATGGCACAGATACGCAGTATTTT.

The sample holds many counts of this clonotype. CDR3 residues: CASSPLDREYDKIIHTEAFF. Written as DNA, the CDR3 is TGTGCCAGCAGCCCTCTGGACCGAGAGTACGACAAAATCATTCACACTGAAGCTTTCTTT. This rearrangement joins TRBV7-9 to TRBJ1-1; D uncertain. The V gene's germline CDR1 is SEHNR and CDR2 FQNEAQ (reference sequence). This CDR3 comprises 20 residues. Trimming pared 5 bases from V and 3 bases from J, leaving 31 bases between.

This clonotype is medium-sized. This sequence joins TRBV6-1 and TRBJ1-5; maybe TRBD1 (5 bases). V shed 0 bases and J shed 7 bases, with 13 bases lying between them. Germline V CDR1 and CDR2: MNHNS, SASEGT. CDR3 length equals 15 residues. The CDR3: CASSEALQGSQPQHF. DNA of the CDR3: TGTGCCAGCAGTGAAGCGCTCCAGGGTTCGCAGCCCCAGCATTTT.

Relative to its sample, this clonotype is medium-sized. The V gene is TRBV5-1, the J gene TRBJ1-4; 9 positions match TRBD1. Germline loops: CDR1 SGHRS, CDR2 YFSETQ. With 4 bases clipped from V and 7 bases from J, the junction kept 5 bases outside the gene matches. CDR3 length: 14 amino acids. CDR3 amino acids: CASSQGQGFEKLFF. CDR3 DNA sequence: TGCGCCAGCAGCCAGGGACAGGGCTTTGAAAAACTGTTTTTT.

V is TRBV20-1 and J is TRBJ2-1; 9 bases fit TRBD2. Germline trimming cut 0 bases from V and 5 bases from J; bases unmatched to any gene: 8. Germline CDR1 reads DFQATT; CDR2 reads SNEGSKA (reference sequence). This CDR3 is built from 16 residues. The CDR3 region is CSARDRSGGRNNEQFF. CDR3 DNA: TGCAGTGCTAGAGATCGTAGCGGGGGAAGAAACAATGAGCAGTTCTTC.

At least ten counts were recorded for this clonotype. The chain links TRBV14 to TRBJ1-2, with D tentatively TRBD1 (5 bases). V dropped 3 bases and J dropped 1 base, with 21 bases sitting between them. There are 18 residues in the CDR3. Germline values: CDR1 SGHDN, CDR2 FVKESK. CDR3 coding DNA: TGTGCCAGCAGCCACCTCCCTTGGGTAGGGGAGGATAACTATGGCTACACCTTC. It yields the protein CASSHLPWVGEDNYGYTF.

Relative to its sample, this clonotype is medium-sized (0.01 to 0.1%). The chain employs TRBV5-1 and TRBJ2-1, with D possibly matching TRBD2 (5 bases). Germline CDR1 SGHRS, CDR2 YFSETQ. The CDR3 has 17 residues. The V and J ends lost 3 bases and 2 bases respectively, with 18 bases between them. The CDR3 DNA is TGCGCCAGCAGCTGGAAACTCGACACGGGGACCTACAATGAGCAGTTCTTC. It translates to CASSWKLDTGTYNEQFF.

This clonotype appeared many times. The chain recombines TRBV6-6 with TRBJ2-3, with 8 bases lining up with TRBD1. There are 15 residues in the CDR3. The V and J ends lost 7 bases and 1 base, in that order; junction bases with no gene match: 7. Per the germline V gene, CDR1 is MNHNY and CDR2 is SVGAGI (reference sequence). CDR3 coding DNA: TGTGCCAGCACCTTAGGGACAGGCCGCACAGATACGCAGTATTTT. It is translated as CASTLGTGRTDTQYF.

There are many counts of this clonotype. The DNA of the CDR3 is TGTGCCAGCAGCCCGTGGACTACTAGCGGGGGAGACGAGCAGTACTTC. This encodes CASSPWTTSGGDEQYF. The chain links TRBV11-1 to TRBJ2-7; 11 bases map to TRBD2. From germline, CDR1 is SGHAT and CDR2 FQDESV (reference sequence). This CDR3 spans 16 amino acids. V lost 5 bases to trimming and J lost 5 bases; unmatched junction nucleotides: 11.

This clonotype is deemed medium-sized (0.01 to 0.1%). The chain has TRBV9 and TRBJ2-1, with 7 bases fitting TRBD2. Germline CDR1 is SGDLS and CDR2 is YYNGEE. The CDR3 totals 15 residues. V gave up 5 bases and J gave up 4 bases; unmatched junction bases: 9. The CDR3 region is CASRGTSDPYNEQFF. Written as DNA, the CDR3 is TGTGCCAGCAGGGGTACTAGCGACCCTTACAATGAGCAGTTCTTC.

This chain joins TRBV3-1 and TRBJ2-7, with 9 positions matching TRBD2. Germline V gives CDR1 LGHDT, CDR2 YNNKEL (reference sequence). The CDR3 is made up of 15 amino acids. V trimming: 4 bases; J trimming: 4 bases; junction bases outside the gene matches: 8. This CDR3 reads CASSRPTSGIYEQYF. The DNA of the CDR3 is TGTGCCAGCAGCCGCCCGACTAGCGGCATATACGAGCAGTACTTC.

This clonotype is labeled medium-sized (0.01 to 0.1%). The chain uses TRBV5-1 and TRBJ2-7; D tentatively reads TRBD1 or TRBD2 (5 bases each). The germline gives CDR1 SGHRS, CDR2 YFSETQ. The germline V and J ends were trimmed by 0 bases and 6 bases, with 10 bases remaining between them. CDR3 length: 13 residues. CDR3 protein: CASSLGRDPEQYF. Here the CDR3 DNA reads TGCGCCAGCAGCTTGGGCCGGGACCCCGAGCAGTACTTC.

This clonotype was detected only a few times. This may arise from a read error, as a much more abundant clone is one base away. The genes are TRBV28 and TRBJ1-6; D unclear. The CDR3 length is 18 residues. Germline assignment: CDR1 MDHEN and CDR2 SYDVKM. The CDR3 loop is CAGSSIQWRRAGNSPLHF. CDR3 coding DNA: TGTGCCGGCAGTTCAATCCAGTGGAGGCGCGCCGGGAATTCACCCCTCCACTTT. Looking up the rest from reference TRBV28 and TRBJ1-6 gives the full variable domain: DVKVTQSSRYLVKRTGEKVFLECVQDMDHENMFWYRQDPGLGLRLIYFSYDVKMKEKGDIPEGYSVSREKKERFSLILESASTNQTSMYLCAGSSIQWRRAGNSPLHFGNGTRLTVT.

V gene TRBV7-2 combines with J gene TRBJ1-4; TRBD1 agrees at 8 bases. The CDR3 runs to 15 residues. Trimming took 1 base from V and 10 from J; bases not matched to a gene: 8. CDR1 and CDR2 from the germline V gene are SGHTA and FQGNSA. In DNA, the CDR3 is TGTGCCAGCAGCTTAGAGGGACAGGTTCAACGAAAACTGTTTTTT. It is translated as CASSLEGQVQRKLFF.

In this sample, this clonotype turned up a few times. The likely explanation is a read error, given a far larger clone one base away. This sequence joins TRBV5-8 and TRBJ2-1; tentatively, D is TRBD1 (6 bases). The V and J ends lost 2 bases and 7 bases respectively, with 13 bases between them. The CDR3 extends over 14 amino acids. CDR1 is SGHTS, CDR2 YDEGEE, per germline. As DNA, the CDR3 is TGTGCCAGCAGCTTAACCCAGGGGCAGAATGAGCAGTTCTTC. This codes for CASSLTQGQNEQFF.

This clonotype qualifies as medium-sized (0.01 to 0.1%). This chain joins TRBV5-1 and TRBJ2-7, with TRBD1 matching 9 bases. The CDR3 is 14 amino acids. The germline CDR1 and CDR2 sequences are SGHRS and YFSETQ. V shed 3 bases and J 6 bases; nucleotides not matched to a gene: 7. The CDR3 protein is CASSSITGGAEQYF. CDR3 bases: TGCGCCAGCAGCTCTATAACAGGGGGCGCCGAGCAGTACTTC.

This clonotype is classed as medium-sized (0.01 to 0.1%). V usage is TRBV6-1 and J usage is TRBJ2-1; D ambiguous. Trimming took off 2 bases at V and 5 bases at J, with 13 bases between the two ends. The CDR3 consists of 15 residues. The germline gives CDR1 MNHNS, CDR2 SASEGT. For the CDR3, the DNA is TGTGCCAGCAGTGAAAGGGCACTGGGAAACAATGAGCAGTTCTTC. Protein sequence: CASSERALGNNEQFF.

This clonotype is medium-sized in the sample. The chain links TRBV5-5 to TRBJ2-7, with unresolved D. Germline V CDR1 and CDR2: SGHKS, YYEKEE (reference sequence). The CDR3 loop spans 15 amino acids. V was clipped by 0 bases and J by 0 bases, with 10 bases between them. The CDR3 DNA is TGTGCCAGCAGCTTGGTGTACAGTAGCTCCTACGAGCAGTACTTC. Amino acid sequence: CASSLVYSSSYEQYF.

This clonotype was seen at least ten times. DNA for the CDR3: TGTGCCAGCAGCGTAGCCCCAGCGGCTTCCTACGAGCAGTACTTC. Translating gives CASSVAPAASYEQYF. The V gene is TRBV9, the J gene TRBJ2-7, with D possibly being TRBD2 (5 bases). There are 15 residues in the CDR3. Germline lookup yields CDR1 SGDLS and CDR2 YYNGEE. V lost 0 bases and J lost 1, with 11 bases in between.

V is TRBV27 and J is TRBJ2-7; 9 bases fit TRBD2. Trimming removed 3 bases from V and 0 bases from J; junction bases left unmatched: 12. CDR3 size: 18 residues. The germline CDR1 and CDR2 sequences are MNHEY and SMNVEV (reference sequence). The DNA for the CDR3 is TGTGCCAGCAGTTTCGGCAGAAGACTAGCGGAGAGCTCCTACGAGCAGTACTTC. Translating gives CASSFGRRLAESSYEQYF.